Described below is a single T cell receptor beta chain sequence and its context. V lost 5 bases, J lost 2 bases, and 19 bases lay in between. There are 15 residues in the CDR3. Germline V gene lookup returns CDR1 GTSNPN and CDR2 SVGIG (reference sequence). TCRdb keeps only in-frame clones here, not all; method: immunoSEQ multiplex PCR. The table includes 550,000 to 800,000 clones, 90% detected once. These data originate in a study of shared clonotypes between healthy human individuals. The genes are TRBV30 and TRBJ2-7; D is possibly TRBD1 (7 bases). The receptor was derived from a man younger than 35 in good health. Some clones in this sample may be carry-over from other donors' samples. The sample was memory CD8+ T cells from PBMCs. The subset: CD45RO+ cells pooled with CCR7-negative TemRA cells. Here the CDR3 DNA reads TGTGCCTGGGGGAGGCAGGGGGACCCCCCCTACGAGCAGTACTTC. Protein sequence: CAWGRQGDPPYEQYF.